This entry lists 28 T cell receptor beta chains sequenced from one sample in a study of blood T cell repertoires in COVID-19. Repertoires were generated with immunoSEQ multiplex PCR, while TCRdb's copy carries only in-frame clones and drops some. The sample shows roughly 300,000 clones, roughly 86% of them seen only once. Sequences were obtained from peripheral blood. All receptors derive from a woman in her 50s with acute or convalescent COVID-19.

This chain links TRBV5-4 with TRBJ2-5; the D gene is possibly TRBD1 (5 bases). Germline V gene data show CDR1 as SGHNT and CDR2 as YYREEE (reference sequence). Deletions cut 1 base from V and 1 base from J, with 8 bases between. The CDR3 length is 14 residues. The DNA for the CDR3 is TGTGCCAGCAGCTTGAAACAGGTCCAAGAGACCCAGTACTTC. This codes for CASSLKQVQETQYF.

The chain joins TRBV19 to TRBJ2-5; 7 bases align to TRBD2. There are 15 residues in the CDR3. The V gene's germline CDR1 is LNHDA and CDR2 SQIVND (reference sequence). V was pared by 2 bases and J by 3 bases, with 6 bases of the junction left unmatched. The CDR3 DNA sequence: TGTGCCAGTAGTATAAACTTAGGGAGGGAAGAGACCCAGTACTTC. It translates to CASSINLGREETQYF.

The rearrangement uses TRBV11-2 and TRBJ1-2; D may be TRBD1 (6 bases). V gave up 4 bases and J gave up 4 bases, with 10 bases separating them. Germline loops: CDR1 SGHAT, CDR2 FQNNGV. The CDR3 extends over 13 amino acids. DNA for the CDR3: TGTGCCAGCAGCTATACAGGGACCTATGGCTACACCTTC. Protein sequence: CASSYTGTYGYTF.

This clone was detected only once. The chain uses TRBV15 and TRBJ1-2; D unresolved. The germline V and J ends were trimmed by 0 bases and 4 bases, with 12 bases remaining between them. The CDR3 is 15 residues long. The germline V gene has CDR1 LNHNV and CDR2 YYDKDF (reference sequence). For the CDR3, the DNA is TGTGCCACCAGCAGAGATCGGGGAGTGGGCTATGGCTACACCTTC. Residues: CATSRDRGVGYGYTF.

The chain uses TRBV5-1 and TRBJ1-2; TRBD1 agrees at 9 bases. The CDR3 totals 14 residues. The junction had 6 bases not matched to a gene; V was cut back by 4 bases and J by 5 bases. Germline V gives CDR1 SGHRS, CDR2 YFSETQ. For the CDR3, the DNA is TGCGCCAGCAGCCACGGACAGGGGAGATATGGCTACACCTTC. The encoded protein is CASSHGQGRYGYTF.

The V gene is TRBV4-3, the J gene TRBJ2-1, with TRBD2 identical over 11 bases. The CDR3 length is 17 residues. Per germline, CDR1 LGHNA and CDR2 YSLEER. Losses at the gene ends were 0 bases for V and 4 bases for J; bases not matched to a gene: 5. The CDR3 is CASSQEFGTSGYNEQFF. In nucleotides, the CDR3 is TGCGCCAGCAGCCAAGAGTTTGGGACTAGCGGATACAATGAGCAGTTCTTC.

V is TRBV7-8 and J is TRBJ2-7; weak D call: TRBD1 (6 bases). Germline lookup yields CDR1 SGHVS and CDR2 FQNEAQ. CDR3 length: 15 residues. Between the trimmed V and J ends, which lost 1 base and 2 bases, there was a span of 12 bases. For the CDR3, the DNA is TGTGCCAGCAGCTTAGAGCGGACAGCGGCCTACGAGCAGTACTTC. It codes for CASSLERTAAYEQYF.

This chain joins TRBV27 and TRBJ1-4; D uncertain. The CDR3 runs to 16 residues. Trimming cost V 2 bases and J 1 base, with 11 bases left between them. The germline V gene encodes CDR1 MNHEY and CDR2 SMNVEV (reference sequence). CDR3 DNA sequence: TGTGCCAGCAGTTTAGGGCAAGCACGAACTAATGAAAAACTGTTTTTT. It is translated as CASSLGQARTNEKLFF.

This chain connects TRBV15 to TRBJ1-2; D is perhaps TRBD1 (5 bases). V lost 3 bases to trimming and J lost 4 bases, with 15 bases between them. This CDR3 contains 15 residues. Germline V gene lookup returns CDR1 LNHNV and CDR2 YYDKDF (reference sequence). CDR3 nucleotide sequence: TGTGCCACCAGCAGTTGGAGGGGCAAATTCTATGGCTACACCTTC. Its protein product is CATSSWRGKFYGYTF.

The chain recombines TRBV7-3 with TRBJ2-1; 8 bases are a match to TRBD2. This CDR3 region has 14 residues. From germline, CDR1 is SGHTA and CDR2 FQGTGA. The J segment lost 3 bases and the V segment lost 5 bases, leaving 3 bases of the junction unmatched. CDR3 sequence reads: CASSAGTSYNEQFF. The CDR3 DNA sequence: TGTGCCAGCAGCGCCGGGACTAGCTACAATGAGCAGTTCTTC.

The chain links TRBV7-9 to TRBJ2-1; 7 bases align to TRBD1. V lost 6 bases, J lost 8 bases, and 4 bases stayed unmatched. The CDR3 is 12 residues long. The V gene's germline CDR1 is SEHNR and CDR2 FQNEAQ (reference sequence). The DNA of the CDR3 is TGTGCCAGCAGTATTACAGGGGATGAGCAGTTCTTC. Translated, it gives CASSITGDEQFF.

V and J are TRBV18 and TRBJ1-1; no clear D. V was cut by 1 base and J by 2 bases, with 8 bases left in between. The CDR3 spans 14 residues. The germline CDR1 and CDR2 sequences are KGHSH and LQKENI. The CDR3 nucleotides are TGTGCCAGCTCACCACGAGGGCCAAACACTGAAGCTTTCTTT. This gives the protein CASSPRGPNTEAFF.

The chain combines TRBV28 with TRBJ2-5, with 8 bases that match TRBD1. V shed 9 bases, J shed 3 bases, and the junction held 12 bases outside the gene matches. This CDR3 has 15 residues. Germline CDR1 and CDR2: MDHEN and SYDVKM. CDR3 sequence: CASKTGALGKETQYF. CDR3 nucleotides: TGTGCCAGTAAGACAGGGGCCCTGGGGAAAGAGACCCAGTACTTC.

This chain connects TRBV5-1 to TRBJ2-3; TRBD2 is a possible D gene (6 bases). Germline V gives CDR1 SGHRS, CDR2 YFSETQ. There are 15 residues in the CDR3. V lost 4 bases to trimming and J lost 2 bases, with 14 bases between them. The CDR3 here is CASSTLAGSTDTQYF. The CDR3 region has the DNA TGCGCCAGCAGCACCCTCGCGGGATCCACAGATACGCAGTATTTT.

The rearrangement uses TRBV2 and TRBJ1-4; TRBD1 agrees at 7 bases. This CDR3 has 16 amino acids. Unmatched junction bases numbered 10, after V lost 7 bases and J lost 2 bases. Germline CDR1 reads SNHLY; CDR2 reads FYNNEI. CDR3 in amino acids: CASTVDRALTNEKLFF. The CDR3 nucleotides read TGTGCCAGCACCGTAGACAGGGCGTTGACTAATGAAAAACTGTTTTTT.

This chain's CDR3 is CASSSGVGLAVPSSGANVLTF. In DNA, the CDR3 is TGTGCCAGCAGCTCCGGAGTAGGGCTAGCGGTTCCGAGCTCTGGGGCCAACGTCCTGACTTTC. The J gene is TRBJ2-6, the V gene TRBV7-8; 7 bases fit TRBD2. The germline V gene encodes CDR1 SGHVS and CDR2 FQNEAQ. The ends lost 4 bases at V and 0 bases at J; junction bases unmatched: 18. CDR3 size: 21 residues. Based on the CDR3 plus reference TRBV7-8 and TRBJ2-6, the full variable domain is GAGVSQSPRYKVAKRGQDVALRCDPISGHVSLFWYQQALGQGPEFLTYFQNEAQLDKSGLPSDRFFAERPEGSVSTLKIQRTQQEDSAVYLCASSSGVGLAVPSSGANVLTFGAGSRLTVL.

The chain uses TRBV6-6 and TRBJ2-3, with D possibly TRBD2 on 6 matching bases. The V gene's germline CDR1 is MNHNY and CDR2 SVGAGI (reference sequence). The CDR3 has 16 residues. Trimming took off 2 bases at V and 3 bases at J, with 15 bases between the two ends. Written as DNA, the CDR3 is TGTGCCAGCAGTTACCGAGGTGTAGCGGCTACAGATACGCAGTATTTT. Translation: CASSYRGVAATDTQYF.

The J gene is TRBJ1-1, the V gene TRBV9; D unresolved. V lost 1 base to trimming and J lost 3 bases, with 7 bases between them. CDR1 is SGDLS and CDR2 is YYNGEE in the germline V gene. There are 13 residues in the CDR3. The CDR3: CASSVTTYTEAFF. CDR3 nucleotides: TGTGCCAGCAGCGTAACTACGTACACTGAAGCTTTCTTT.

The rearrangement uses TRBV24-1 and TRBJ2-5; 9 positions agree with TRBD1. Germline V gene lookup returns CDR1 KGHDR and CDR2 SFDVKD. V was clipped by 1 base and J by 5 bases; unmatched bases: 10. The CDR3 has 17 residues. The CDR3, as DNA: TGTGCCACCAGTGATTTCGGGACAGGGATTCTTCATGAGACCCAGTACTTC. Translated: CATSDFGTGILHETQYF.

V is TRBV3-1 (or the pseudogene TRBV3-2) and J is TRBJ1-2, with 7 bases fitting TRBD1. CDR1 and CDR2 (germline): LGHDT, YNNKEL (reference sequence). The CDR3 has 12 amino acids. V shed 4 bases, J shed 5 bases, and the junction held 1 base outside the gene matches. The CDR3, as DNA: TGTGCCAGCAGCCGGACAGGTTATGGCTACACCTTC. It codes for CASSRTGYGYTF.

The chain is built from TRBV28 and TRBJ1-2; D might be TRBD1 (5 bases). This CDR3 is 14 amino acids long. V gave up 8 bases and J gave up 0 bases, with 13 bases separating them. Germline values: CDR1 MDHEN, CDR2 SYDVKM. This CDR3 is CASLDGGANYGYTF. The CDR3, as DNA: TGTGCCAGCCTTGACGGGGGAGCTAACTATGGCTACACCTTC.

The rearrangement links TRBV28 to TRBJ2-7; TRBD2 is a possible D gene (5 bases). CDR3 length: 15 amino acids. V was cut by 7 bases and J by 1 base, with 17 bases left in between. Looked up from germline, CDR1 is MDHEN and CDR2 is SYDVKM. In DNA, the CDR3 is TGTGCCAGCACTTCTCCCCCTGGGAGTTCCTACGAGCAGTACTTC. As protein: CASTSPPGSSYEQYF.

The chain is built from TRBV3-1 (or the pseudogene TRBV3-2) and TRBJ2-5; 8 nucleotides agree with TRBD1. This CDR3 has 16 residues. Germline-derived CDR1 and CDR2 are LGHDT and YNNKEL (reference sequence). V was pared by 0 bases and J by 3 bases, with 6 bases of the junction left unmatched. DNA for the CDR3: TGTGCCAGCAGCCAAGAAGGGCAGGGGGCCGAAGAGACCCAGTACTTC. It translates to CASSQEGQGAEETQYF.

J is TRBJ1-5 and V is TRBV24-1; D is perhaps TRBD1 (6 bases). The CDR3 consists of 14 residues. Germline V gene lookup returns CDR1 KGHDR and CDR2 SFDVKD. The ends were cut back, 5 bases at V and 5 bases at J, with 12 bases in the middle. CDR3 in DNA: TGTGCCACCAGTGGGCAGGGGAAACATCAGCCCCAGCATTTT. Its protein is CATSGQGKHQPQHF.

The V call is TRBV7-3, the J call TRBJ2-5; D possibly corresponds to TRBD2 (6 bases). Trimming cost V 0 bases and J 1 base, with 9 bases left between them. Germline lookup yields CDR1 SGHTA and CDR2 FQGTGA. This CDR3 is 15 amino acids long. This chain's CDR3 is CASSLTSGPQETQYF. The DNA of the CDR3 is TGTGCCAGCAGCTTAACTAGCGGCCCCCAAGAGACCCAGTACTTC.

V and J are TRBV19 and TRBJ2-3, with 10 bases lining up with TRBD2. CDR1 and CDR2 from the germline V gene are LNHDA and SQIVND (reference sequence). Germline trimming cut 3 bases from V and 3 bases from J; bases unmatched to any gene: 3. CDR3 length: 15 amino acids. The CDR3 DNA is TGTGCCAGTAGTATCCTAGCGGGAGTGACAGATACGCAGTATTTT. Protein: CASSILAGVTDTQYF.

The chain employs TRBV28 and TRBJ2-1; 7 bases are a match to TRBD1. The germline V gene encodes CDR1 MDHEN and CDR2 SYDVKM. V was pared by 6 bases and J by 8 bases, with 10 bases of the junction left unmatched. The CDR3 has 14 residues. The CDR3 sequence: CASSGTVENHEQFF. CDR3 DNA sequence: TGTGCCAGCAGCGGGACAGTTGAAAATCATGAGCAGTTCTTC.

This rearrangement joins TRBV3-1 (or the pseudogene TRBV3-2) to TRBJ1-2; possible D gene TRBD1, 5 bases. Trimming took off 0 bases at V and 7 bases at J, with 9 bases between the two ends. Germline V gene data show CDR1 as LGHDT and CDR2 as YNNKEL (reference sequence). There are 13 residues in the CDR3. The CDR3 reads CASSQEGRVGYTF. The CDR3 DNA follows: TGTGCCAGCAGCCAAGAGGGCAGGGTTGGCTACACCTTC.